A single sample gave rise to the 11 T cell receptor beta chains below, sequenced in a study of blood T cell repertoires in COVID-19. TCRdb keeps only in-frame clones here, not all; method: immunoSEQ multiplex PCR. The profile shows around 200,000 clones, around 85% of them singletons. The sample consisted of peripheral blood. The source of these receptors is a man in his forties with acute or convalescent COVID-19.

The CDR3 sequence is CASRKQGDYGYTF. CDR3 nucleotides: TGTGCCAGTAGGAAACAGGGGGACTATGGCTACACCTTC. V usage is TRBV19 and J usage is TRBJ1-2; 8 positions agree with TRBD1. The CDR3 covers 13 residues. The V segment lost 6 bases and the J segment 3 bases; nucleotides outside the gene matches: 3. CDR1 and CDR2 from the germline V gene are LNHDA and SQIVND (reference sequence). The variable domain in full, completed from reference TRBV19 and TRBJ1-2, reads DGGITQSPKYLFRKEGQNVTLSCEQNLNHDAMYWYRQDPGQGLRLIYYSQIVNDFQKGDIAEGYSVSREKKESFPLTVTSAQKNPTAFYLCASRKQGDYGYTFGSGTRLTVV.

The CDR3 loop reads CASGLAGGPYEQYF. The CDR3 DNA is TGTGCCAGCGGACTAGCGGGAGGGCCTTACGAGCAGTACTTC. The chain is built from TRBV28 and TRBJ2-7, with TRBD2 matching over 15 bases. The CDR3 is 14 residues long. J gave up 4 bases and V 8 bases, and 3 bases lay outside the gene matches. Germline CDR1 MDHEN, CDR2 SYDVKM.

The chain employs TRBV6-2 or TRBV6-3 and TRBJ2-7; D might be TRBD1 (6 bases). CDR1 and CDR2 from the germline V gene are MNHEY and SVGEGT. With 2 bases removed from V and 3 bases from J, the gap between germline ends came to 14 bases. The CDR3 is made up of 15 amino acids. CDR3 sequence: CASSYRTGTLYEQYF. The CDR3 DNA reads TGTGCCAGCAGTTACCGAACCGGGACACTCTACGAGCAGTACTTC.

CDR3 protein: CASSFPPRGVYEQYF. DNA for the CDR3: TGTGCCAGCAGTTTTCCCCCCAGGGGCGTATACGAGCAGTACTTC. The rearrangement joins TRBV28 to TRBJ2-7; D possibly corresponds to TRBD1 (6 bases). This CDR3 spans 15 amino acids. Deletions cut 3 bases from V and 4 bases from J, with 16 bases between. CDR1 and CDR2 (germline): MDHEN, SYDVKM.

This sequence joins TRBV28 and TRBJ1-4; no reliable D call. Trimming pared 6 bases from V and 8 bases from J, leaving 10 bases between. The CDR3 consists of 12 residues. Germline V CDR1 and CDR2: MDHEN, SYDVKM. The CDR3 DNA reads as TGTGCCAGCAGCCTACGGGAGGAAAAACTGTTTTTT. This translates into CASSLREEKLFF.

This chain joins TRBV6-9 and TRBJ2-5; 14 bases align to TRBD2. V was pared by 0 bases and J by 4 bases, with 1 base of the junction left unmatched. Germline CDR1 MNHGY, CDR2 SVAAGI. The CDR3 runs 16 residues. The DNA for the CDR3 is TGTGCCAGCAGTTATTCCGGACTAGCGGGAGGAGAGACCCAGTACTTC. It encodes CASSYSGLAGGETQYF.

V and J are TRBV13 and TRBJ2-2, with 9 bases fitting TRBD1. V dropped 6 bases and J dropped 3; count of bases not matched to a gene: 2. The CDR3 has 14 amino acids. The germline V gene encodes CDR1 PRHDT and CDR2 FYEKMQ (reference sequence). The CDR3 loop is CASRDRGDTGELFF. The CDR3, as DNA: TGTGCCAGCAGGGACAGGGGCGACACCGGGGAGCTGTTTTTT.

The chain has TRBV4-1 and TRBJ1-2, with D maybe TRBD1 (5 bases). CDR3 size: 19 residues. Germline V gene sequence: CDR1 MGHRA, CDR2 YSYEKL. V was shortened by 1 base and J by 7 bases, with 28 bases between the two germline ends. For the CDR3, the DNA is TGCGCCAGCAGCCAAGCCCCAAGCAGGAGAATCGTATTAAGGGGTGGCTACACCTTC. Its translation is CASSQAPSRRIVLRGGYTF.

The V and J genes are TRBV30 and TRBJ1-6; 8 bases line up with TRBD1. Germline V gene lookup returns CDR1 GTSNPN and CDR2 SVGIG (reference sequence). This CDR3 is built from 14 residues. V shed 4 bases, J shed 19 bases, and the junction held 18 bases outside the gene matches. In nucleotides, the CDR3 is TGTGCCTGGACCCAGGGGCAGGGGGCGACGGCTCAACACTTT. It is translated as CAWTQGQGATAQHF. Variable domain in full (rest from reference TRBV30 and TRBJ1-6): SQTIHQWPATLVQPVGSPLSLECTVEGTSNPNLYWYRQAAGRGLQLLFYSVGIGQISSEVPQNLSASRPQDRQFILSSKKLLLSDSGFYLCAWTQGQGATAQHFGNGTRLTVT.

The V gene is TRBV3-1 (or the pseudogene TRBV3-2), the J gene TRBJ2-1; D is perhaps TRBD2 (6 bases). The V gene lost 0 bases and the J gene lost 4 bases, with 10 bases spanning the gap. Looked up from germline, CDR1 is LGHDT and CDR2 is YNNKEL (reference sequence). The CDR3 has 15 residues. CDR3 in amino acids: CASSQELALYNEQFF. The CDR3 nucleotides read TGTGCCAGCAGCCAAGAGCTAGCGTTATACAATGAGCAGTTCTTC.

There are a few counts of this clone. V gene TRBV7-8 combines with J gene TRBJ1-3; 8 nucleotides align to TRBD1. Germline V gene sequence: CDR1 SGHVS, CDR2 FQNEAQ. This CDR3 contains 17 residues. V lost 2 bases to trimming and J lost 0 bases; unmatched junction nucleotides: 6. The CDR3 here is CASSLRDRLTSGNTIYF. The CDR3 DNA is TGTGCCAGCAGCTTAAGGGACAGGTTAACCTCTGGAAACACCATATATTTT.